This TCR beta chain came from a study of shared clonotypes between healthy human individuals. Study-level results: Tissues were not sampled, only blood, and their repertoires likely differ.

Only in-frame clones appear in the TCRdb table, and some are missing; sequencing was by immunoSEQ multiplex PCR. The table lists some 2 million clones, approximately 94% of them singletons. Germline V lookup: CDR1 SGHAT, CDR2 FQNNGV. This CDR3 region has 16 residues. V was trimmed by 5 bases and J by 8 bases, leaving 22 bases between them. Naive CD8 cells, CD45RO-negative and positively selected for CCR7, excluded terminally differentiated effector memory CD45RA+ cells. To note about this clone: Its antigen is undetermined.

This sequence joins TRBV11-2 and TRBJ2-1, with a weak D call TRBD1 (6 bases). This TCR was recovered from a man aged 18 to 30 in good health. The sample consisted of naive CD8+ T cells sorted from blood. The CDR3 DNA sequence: TGTGCCAGCAGCGAGGAGGACAGCGAAGGTAGAGATGAGCAGTTCTTC. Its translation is CASSEEDSEGRDEQFF.